Below are 10 T cell receptor beta chains sequenced from a single sample in a study of blood T cell repertoires in COVID-19. Assay used: immunoSEQ multiplex PCR; TCRdb lists only in-frame clones, some missing. The sample has 180,000 or so clones, 86% seen once. The sample comprised PBMCs or T cells enriched from blood (not recorded which). These receptors came from a man aged 35-49 years with acute COVID-19.

V and J are TRBV10-3 and TRBJ2-5, with 7 bases matching TRBD2. This CDR3 comprises 16 residues. V trimming: 6 bases; J trimming: 2 bases; junction bases outside the gene matches: 12. Germline CDR1 and CDR2: ENHRY and SYGVKD. The CDR3 here is CAISFSERDAQETQYF. CDR3 DNA sequence: TGTGCCATCAGCTTCAGCGAGCGGGACGCACAAGAGACCCAGTACTTC.

The rearrangement joins TRBV10-3 to TRBJ1-6; tentatively, D is TRBD1 (5 bases). Trimming cost V 6 bases and J 0 bases, with 9 bases left between them. Germline values: CDR1 ENHRY, CDR2 SYGVKD. The CDR3 is 15 residues long. The CDR3 coding sequence is TGTGCCATCAGACGACAGAGCTCCTATAATTCACCCCTCCACTTT. This translates into CAIRRQSSYNSPLHF.

The chain uses TRBV6-6 and TRBJ1-1, with D possibly TRBD1 on 6 matching bases. There are 13 residues in the CDR3. With 6 bases removed from V and 1 base from J, the gap between germline ends came to 9 bases. The germline gives CDR1 MNHNY, CDR2 SVGAGI (reference sequence). The CDR3 protein is CASRDRSNTEAFF. CDR3 coding DNA: TGTGCCAGCAGAGACAGGTCGAACACTGAAGCTTTCTTT.

The chain couples TRBV19 to TRBJ1-5; 8 bases match TRBD1. With V trimmed by 5 bases and J by 5 bases, 11 bases remained unmatched. This CDR3 contains 16 residues. Germline CDR1 LNHDA, CDR2 SQIVND (reference sequence). This CDR3 is CASSPPPGQEHQPQHF. As DNA, the CDR3 is TGTGCCAGTAGTCCCCCGCCGGGACAGGAACATCAGCCCCAGCATTTT.

This chain connects TRBV4-1 to TRBJ1-5; D remains ambiguous. This CDR3 is 13 amino acids long. With 0 bases removed from V and 5 bases from J, the gap between germline ends came to 5 bases. Looked up from germline, CDR1 is MGHRA and CDR2 is YSYEKL. The CDR3 loop is CASSQDSDQPQHF. Written as DNA, the CDR3 is TGCGCCAGCAGCCAAGATAGTGATCAGCCCCAGCATTTT.

The rearrangement joins TRBV10-3 to TRBJ2-5; maybe TRBD1 (6 bases). CDR3 length: 17 residues. V dropped 0 bases and J dropped 5 bases, with 19 bases sitting between them. Germline V gene lookup returns CDR1 ENHRY and CDR2 SYGVKD. As DNA, the CDR3 is TGTGCCATCAGTGAGTCCCCTTCTCAGGGACACCCGGAGACCCAGTACTTC. Translation: CAISESPSQGHPETQYF.

The rearrangement uses TRBV5-1 and TRBJ2-2; D might be TRBD2 (5 bases). The CDR3 is 20 amino acids. With 0 bases removed from V and 1 base from J, the gap between germline ends came to 22 bases. Germline CDR1 reads SGHRS; CDR2 reads YFSETQ. The DNA for the CDR3 is TGCGCCAGCAGCTTGGTTCCTAGCCTCCTTTATATGCAGAACACCGGGGAGCTGTTTTTT. It codes for CASSLVPSLLYMQNTGELFF.

This chain links TRBV20-1 with TRBJ2-1; a possible D gene is TRBD2 (7 bases). The V gene lost 3 bases and the J gene lost 12 bases, with 12 bases spanning the gap. The CDR3 loop spans 11 amino acids. Germline CDR1 reads DFQATT; CDR2 reads SNEGSKA (reference sequence). The CDR3 is CSARGGAGQFF. The CDR3 DNA follows: TGCAGTGCTAGGGGGGGGGCTGGGCAGTTCTTC.

This clone has only a few counts. The CDR3 nucleotides read TGCGCCAGCAGCCAAGACGGGGTAGCGGGAGGGCCCACCGGGGAGCTGTTTTTT. Amino acid sequence: CASSQDGVAGGPTGELFF. V usage is TRBV4-3 and J usage is TRBJ2-2, with TRBD2 matching 11 bases. Germline CDR1 reads LGHNA; CDR2 reads YSLEER. There are 18 residues in the CDR3. J lost 4 bases, V lost 0 bases, and 7 bases had no gene match.

The chain couples TRBV4-1 to TRBJ2-7, with unresolved D. This CDR3 region has 15 residues. Trimming pared 3 bases from V and 1 base from J, leaving 13 bases between. Germline V gene sequence: CDR1 MGHRA, CDR2 YSYEKL. DNA for the CDR3: TGCGCCAGCAGCCACTCGACACCATTATCCTACGAGCAGTACTTC. It is translated as CASSHSTPLSYEQYF.